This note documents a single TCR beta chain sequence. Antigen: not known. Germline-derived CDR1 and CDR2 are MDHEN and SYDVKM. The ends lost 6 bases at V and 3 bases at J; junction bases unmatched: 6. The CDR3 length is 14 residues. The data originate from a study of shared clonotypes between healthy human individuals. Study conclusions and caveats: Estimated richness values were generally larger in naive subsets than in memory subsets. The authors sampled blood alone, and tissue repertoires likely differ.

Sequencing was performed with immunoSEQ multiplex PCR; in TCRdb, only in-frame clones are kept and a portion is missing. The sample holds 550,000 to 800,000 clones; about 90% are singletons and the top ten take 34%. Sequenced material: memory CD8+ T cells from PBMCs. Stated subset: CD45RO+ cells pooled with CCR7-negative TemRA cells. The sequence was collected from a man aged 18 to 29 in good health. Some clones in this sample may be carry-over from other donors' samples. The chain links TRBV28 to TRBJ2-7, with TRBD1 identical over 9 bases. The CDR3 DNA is TGTGCCAGCAGCTTGGACAGGGGACGCTACGAGCAGTACTTC. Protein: CASSLDRGRYEQYF.